The source of this TCR beta chain is a study of T cells in Graves' hyperthyroidism and ophthalmopathy. Study summary: The blood sample was taken at first diagnosis, before treatment began. The study, taken as a whole, reports: Most thyroid clonotypes with frequency above 0.001 were detected in blood.

This clonotype has at least ten counts. Its specificity is unknown. Germline V gene lookup returns CDR1 SGHTA and CDR2 FQGNSA. Unmatched junction bases numbered 13, after V lost 3 bases and J lost 4 bases. The CDR3 is 18 amino acids. Researchers took RNA transcripts and amplified the TCR beta CDR3 regions from them. The study used the HTBI primer set for a first-round RT-PCR of the TCR CDR3. TCRdb redid the calling of the multiplex PCR reads with MiXCR, one entry per CDR3 protein. The sample yields around 350,000 distinct CDR3 sequences, more than 14% seen once. On the basis of clinical symptoms, serum thyroxine and TRAb, thyroid ultrasound and orbital computed tomography, diagnoses were made. Fresh 10 ml peripheral blood yielded PBMCs.

The J gene is TRBJ2-5, the V gene TRBV7-2; 11 positions match TRBD2. The receptor comes from a woman aged 30 to 39 with Graves' ophthalmopathy. The sequenced sample was blood. Here the CDR3 DNA reads TGTGCCAGCAGCTTTACCTTTAGCGGGGGGGCTTTAGGAGAGACCCAGTACTTC. Amino acid sequence: CASSFTFSGGALGETQYF. The whole variable domain, remainder taken from reference TRBV7-2 and TRBJ2-5, is GAGVSQSPSNKVTEKGKDVELRCDPISGHTALYWYRQSLGQGLEFLIYFQGNSAPDKSGLPSDRFSAERTGGSVSTLTIQRTQQEDSAVYLCASSFTFSGGALGETQYFGPGTRLLVL.